These 13 T cell receptor beta chains share one sample of origin, sequenced in a study of T cells after yellow fever vaccination. Each CDR3 protein gets one entry after TCRdb re-called the 5' RACE reads with MiXCR. The sample lists about 50,000 distinct CDR3 sequences, around 6.9% occurring once. The material was CD8+ T cells sorted from PBMCs, obtained on the day of the first yellow fever vaccination. The receptor source for this set is a young man who received the YFV17D yellow fever vaccine.

This chain connects TRBV5-8 to TRBJ2-3, with D possibly TRBD1 on 7 matching bases. The germline V and J ends were trimmed by 4 bases and 1 base, with 13 bases remaining between them. This CDR3 region has 15 residues. CDR1 and CDR2 from the germline V gene are SGHTS and YDEGEE. The CDR3 DNA sequence: TGTGCCAGCAGCCGCGGGACAGTCGGCACAGATACGCAGTATTTT. Translated, it gives CASSRGTVGTDTQYF.

This clonotype was counted only a few times. The chain combines TRBV27 with TRBJ1-6; D remains unclear. V lost 5 bases to trimming and J lost 9 bases, with 17 bases between them. The length of the CDR3 is 15 residues. The germline V gene encodes CDR1 MNHEY and CDR2 SMNVEV (reference sequence). CDR3 DNA: TGTGCCAGCAGTCTAGGCGCCTTATTAACTTCACCCCTCCACTTT. It codes for CASSLGALLTSPLHF.

Ten or more counts support this clonotype. The rearrangement uses TRBV12-3 or TRBV12-4 and TRBJ2-2; no clear D gene. There are 14 residues in the CDR3. Trimming cost V 3 bases and J 1 base, with 6 bases left between them. CDR3 residues: CASSLYMNTGELFF. As DNA, the CDR3 is TGTGCCAGCAGTTTGTACATGAACACCGGGGAGCTGTTTTTT.

This clonotype occurred many times. The rearrangement uses TRBV11-2 and TRBJ2-2, with D perhaps matching TRBD2 (6 bases). V was cut by 0 bases and J by 5 bases, with 13 bases left in between. There are 16 residues in the CDR3. Germline V gene lookup returns CDR1 SGHAT and CDR2 FQNNGV. This CDR3 is CASSLDPGAFTGELFF. The CDR3 nucleotides read TGTGCCAGCAGCTTAGACCCGGGAGCTTTTACCGGGGAGCTGTTTTTT.

The J gene is TRBJ2-5, the V gene TRBV19, with TRBD2 matching 7 bases. The CDR3 spans 17 residues. The V gene's germline CDR1 is LNHDA and CDR2 SQIVND (reference sequence). V shed 1 base, J shed 4 bases, and the junction held 12 bases outside the gene matches. Here the CDR3 reads CASSIVSEVERGETQYF. CDR3 nucleotides: TGTGCCAGTAGTATAGTGTCCGAGGTCGAGCGGGGAGAGACCCAGTACTTC.

Turning to this clonotype: The junction differs from germline at one of its ends, possibly a read error. The chain couples TRBV5-4 to TRBJ2-7; 8 bases match TRBD1. From germline, CDR1 is SGHNT and CDR2 YYREEE (reference sequence). The CDR3 runs 16 residues. CDR3 nucleotide sequence: TGTGCCTGCAGCGTGAGCCCCGGGACAGGAAACTACGAGCAGTACTTC. Residues: CACSVSPGTGNYEQYF.

This clonotype qualifies as medium-sized. The rearrangement joins TRBV29-1 to TRBJ1-1, with unresolved D. The CDR3 contains 14 residues. In germline, CDR1 is SQVTM, CDR2 ANQGSEA. The V end lost 3 bases, the J end lost 1 base, and 12 bases lay between the germline ends. This CDR3 is CSVEIGMENTEAFF. The CDR3 coding sequence is TGCAGCGTTGAGATAGGGATGGAGAACACTGAAGCTTTCTTT. The complete variable domain, with remaining parts taken from reference TRBV29-1 and TRBJ1-1, reads SAVISQKPSRDICQRGTSLTIQCQVDSQVTMMFWYRQQPGQSLTLIATANQGSEATYESGFVIDKFPISRPNLTFSTLTVSNMSPEDSSIYLCSVEIGMENTEAFFGQGTRLTVV.

This clonotype was recorded a few times. CDR3 nucleotides: TGTGCCACCAGCGCTCCACCTTTGGAGACCCAGTACTTC. The encoded protein is CATSAPPLETQYF. This rearrangement joins TRBV15 to TRBJ2-5, with unresolved D. Trimming cost V 5 bases and J 5 bases, with 12 bases left between them. The CDR3 is 13 residues long. Per the germline V gene, CDR1 is LNHNV and CDR2 is YYDKDF (reference sequence).

This clonotype was seen only a few times. The chain joins TRBV6-2 or TRBV6-3 to TRBJ2-7; D tentatively fits TRBD1 or TRBD2 (5 bases each). Germline V gives CDR1 MNHEY, CDR2 SVGEGT. There are 15 residues in the CDR3. Deletions cut 7 bases from V and 2 bases from J, with 18 bases between. The chain's CDR3 is CASNRDGLGPYEQYV. The DNA for the CDR3 is TGTGCCAGCAACCGGGACGGACTGGGCCCCTACGAGCAGTACGTC.

The CDR3 bases are TGCGCCAGCAGCCCGCTCCGGGACAGGGGAAGGCACGAGCAGTACTTC. Translating gives CASSPLRDRGRHEQYF. This chain uses TRBV5-1 with TRBJ2-7, with 10 bases fitting TRBD1. The CDR3 is 16 residues long. Germline-derived CDR1 and CDR2 are SGHRS and YFSETQ. The V gene end was trimmed by 4 bases and the J gene end by 5 bases; junction bases not matched to a gene: 12.

The gene calls are TRBV19 and TRBJ1-5; D remains unclear. Germline values: CDR1 LNHDA, CDR2 SQIVND (reference sequence). The CDR3 runs 15 residues. With 5 bases removed from V and 0 bases from J, the gap between germline ends came to 11 bases. DNA for the CDR3: TGTGCCAGTAGTGATATTAAGTATAGCAATCAGCCCCAGCATTTT. This sequence encodes CASSDIKYSNQPQHF.

The V gene is TRBV7-6, the J gene TRBJ2-3; a weak D match, TRBD2 (6 bases). The length of the CDR3 is 15 residues. The germline CDR1 and CDR2 sequences are SGHVS and FNYEAQ. The V end lost 3 bases, the J end lost 0 bases, and 10 bases lay between the germline ends. CDR3 sequence: CASSFGGGSTDTQYF. The CDR3 DNA follows: TGTGCCAGCAGCTTTGGAGGAGGGAGCACAGATACGCAGTATTTT.

This clonotype was seen just once. This chain's CDR3 is CASSYSLLTEAFF. CDR3 bases: TGTGCCAGCAGTTACTCGCTTCTCACTGAAGCTTTCTTT. V usage is TRBV6-2 or TRBV6-3 and J usage is TRBJ1-1; D unresolved. The CDR3 has 13 residues. Germline values: CDR1 MNHEY, CDR2 SVGEGT. The V and J ends lost 0 bases and 4 bases respectively, with 6 bases between them.